The T cell receptor beta chain described here comes from a study of OX40 agonist ivuxolimab in advanced cancers. In the study overall: Patients received ivuxolimab, an agonistic anti-OX40 (CD134) antibody. Eligibility admitted prior anti-PD-1, anti-PD-L1 or anti-CTLA-4 therapy; about 40% had some. The study, taken as a whole, reports: The study found that CD8+ T cells averaged more expanded clones than CD4+.

With baseline, cycle 4 day 1, and cycle 7 day 1 as timepoints, blood was sampled. This table comes from immunoSEQ multiplex PCR, and its TCRdb copy is limited to in-frame clones, with some not included. The sample contains 90,000 or so clones, under 95% of which appear only once. As regards this clone: Its antigen is not identified.

The germline V gene encodes CDR1 LNHNV and CDR2 YYDKDF (reference sequence). This CDR3 has 17 amino acids. The germline V and J ends were trimmed by 5 bases and 0 bases, with 14 bases remaining between them. This material consisted of CD4+ or CD8+ T cells sorted from blood, taken in a trial of the OX40 agonist ivuxolimab. This rearrangement joins TRBV15 to TRBJ1-6, with D maybe TRBD1 (6 bases). This TCR was sampled from an adult with an advanced solid tumor such as melanoma, head and neck, liver or kidney cancer. DNA of the CDR3: TGTGCCACCAGCTCCCCGACAGGAAGCTCCTATAATTCACCCCTCCACTTT. It encodes CATSSPTGSSYNSPLHF.